The rows below give T cell receptor beta chains drawn from one sample of a study of T cell responses to AZD1222 COVID-19 vaccine. Produced via immunoSEQ multiplex PCR; TCRdb's table is partial and in-frame only. The table has some 130,000 clones, roughly 88% seen once. The specimen was peripheral blood, collected 28 days after the second AZD1222 dose. The receptors come from an adult who received the AZD1222 COVID-19 vaccine. CDR3s include the opening cysteine and the closing phenylalanine or tryptophan. The D gene is left open where the match is weak. Where a row states a size, it is once, few, many or the class of an expanded clone; other rows omit it.

j_call: TRBJ1-1
clone_size: .
d_call: .
v_call: TRBV2
cdr3_nt: TGTGCCAGCAGTGGGAAACAGGGAATAGGCACTGAAGCTTTCTTT
cdr3_aa: CASSGKQGIGTEAFF

j_call: TRBJ2-3
clone_size: .
d_call: TRBD1
v_call: TRBV9
cdr3_nt: TGTGCCAGCAGCGCCGGACAGGTGCTGGATACGCAGTATTTT
cdr3_aa: CASSAGQVLDTQYF

j_call: TRBJ2-7
clone_size: .
d_call: .
v_call: TRBV5-1
cdr3_nt: TGCGCCAGCAGCTGGGACGGGACGCACTACGAGCAGTACTTC
cdr3_aa: CASSWDGTHYEQYF

j_call: TRBJ1-2
clone_size: .
d_call: .
v_call: TRBV18
cdr3_nt: TGTGCCAGCTCACCACGCGCAGGGGATGGCTACACCTTC
cdr3_aa: CASSPRAGDGYTF

j_call: TRBJ1-1
clone_size: .
d_call: TRBD1
v_call: TRBV27
cdr3_nt: TGTGCCAGCAGTTACAGGGGGACCACTGAAGCTTTCTTT
cdr3_aa: CASSYRGTTEAFF

j_call: TRBJ2-1
clone_size: .
d_call: .
v_call: TRBV28
cdr3_nt: TGTGCCAGCAGTTCTGGGGCATCATACAATGAGCAGTTCTTC
cdr3_aa: CASSSGASYNEQFF

j_call: TRBJ2-1
clone_size: .
d_call: .
v_call: TRBV9
cdr3_nt: TGTGCCAGCAGCGTGAGTGGGCCGAGCTCCTACAATGAGCAGTTCTTC
cdr3_aa: CASSVSGPSSYNEQFF

j_call: TRBJ2-7
clone_size: few
d_call: .
v_call: TRBV2
cdr3_nt: TGTGCCAGCAGTGAGGGCTTCCGCTACGAGCAGTACTTC
cdr3_aa: CASSEGFRYEQYF

j_call: TRBJ2-7
clone_size: .
d_call: .
v_call: TRBV15
cdr3_nt: TGTGCCACCAGCAGAGAACTTCACAGAGCCTACGAGCAGTACTTC
cdr3_aa: CATSRELHRAYEQYF

j_call: TRBJ1-2
clone_size: .
d_call: .
v_call: TRBV7-3
cdr3_nt: TGTGCCAGCAGCTCGTACCACAGGGCTTCAGGGGACTATGGCTACACCTTC
cdr3_aa: CASSSYHRASGDYGYTF

j_call: TRBJ2-3
clone_size: .
d_call: TRBD2
v_call: TRBV13
cdr3_nt: TGTGCCAGCAGCGCGTTGGTTCGGGAGGGACGCACAGATACGCAGTATTTT
cdr3_aa: CASSALVREGRTDTQYF

j_call: TRBJ1-4
clone_size: .
d_call: .
v_call: TRBV28
cdr3_nt: TGTGCCACTCAAGGAGGGGGGGCAACTAATGAAAAACTGTTTTTT
cdr3_aa: CATQGGGATNEKLFF

j_call: TRBJ2-7
clone_size: few
d_call: TRBD2
v_call: TRBV7-9
cdr3_nt: TGTGCCAGCAGACGTTTTAGCGGGAGCTCCTACGAGCAGTACTTC
cdr3_aa: CASRRFSGSSYEQYF

j_call: TRBJ2-1
clone_size: .
d_call: TRBD2
v_call: TRBV7-6
cdr3_nt: TGTGCCAGCAGCTTAGCGCAAGCGGGAGGCTACAATGAGCAGTTCTTC
cdr3_aa: CASSLAQAGGYNEQFF

j_call: TRBJ2-7
clone_size: .
d_call: .
v_call: TRBV4-1
cdr3_nt: TGCGCCAGCAGCCAAGGACTTAGCGGACCCTACGAGCAGTACTTC
cdr3_aa: CASSQGLSGPYEQYF

j_call: TRBJ2-7
clone_size: .
d_call: .
v_call: TRBV1
cdr3_nt: TGCACCAGCAGCCAAGATCACGGACACCCCTCACGCGAGCAGTACTTC
cdr3_aa: CTSSQDHGHPSREQYF

j_call: TRBJ1-2
clone_size: .
d_call: .
v_call: TRBV28
cdr3_nt: TGTGCCAGCAGGACCGACCCAGTGGATGGCTACACCTTC
cdr3_aa: CASRTDPVDGYTF

j_call: TRBJ1-2
clone_size: .
d_call: TRBD1
v_call: TRBV2
cdr3_nt: TGTGCCAGCAGGTTTGACAGGGATGACTATGGCTACACCTTC
cdr3_aa: CASRFDRDDYGYTF

j_call: TRBJ1-5
clone_size: .
d_call: .
v_call: TRBV27
cdr3_nt: TGTGCCAGCAGTCCAGTGCAGGGGATCGGCAATCAGCCCCAGCATTTT
cdr3_aa: CASSPVQGIGNQPQHF

j_call: TRBJ2-7
clone_size: .
d_call: TRBD1
v_call: TRBV7-8
cdr3_nt: TGTGCCAGCAGCCAAGACAGGGGACAATTCTACGAGCAGTACTTC
cdr3_aa: CASSQDRGQFYEQYF

j_call: TRBJ1-1
clone_size: once
d_call: .
v_call: TRBV7-3
cdr3_nt: TGTGCCAGCAGCGCCAATCTGAACACTGAAGCTTTCTTT
cdr3_aa: CASSANLNTEAFF

j_call: TRBJ1-2
clone_size: .
d_call: .
v_call: TRBV28
cdr3_nt: TGTGCCAGCAGAAGGGACGGAGTCCGCCAGGGCTACACCTTC
cdr3_aa: CASRRDGVRQGYTF

j_call: TRBJ2-1
clone_size: .
d_call: .
v_call: TRBV7-8
cdr3_nt: TGTGCCAGCAGCTCATCGGGACCCTACAATGAGCAGTTCTTC
cdr3_aa: CASSSSGPYNEQFF

j_call: TRBJ2-7
clone_size: .
d_call: TRBD2
v_call: TRBV6-2/TRBV6-3
cdr3_nt: TGTGCCAGCAGTATCCACCAGAGCGGGAGGCCCATCTACGAGCAGTACTTC
cdr3_aa: CASSIHQSGRPIYEQYF

j_call: TRBJ1-5
clone_size: .
d_call: .
v_call: TRBV7-9
cdr3_nt: TGTGCCAGCAGCTTACCAATAGGGCCCCAGCATTTT
cdr3_aa: CASSLPIGPQHF

j_call: TRBJ1-5
clone_size: .
d_call: .
v_call: TRBV6-5
cdr3_nt: TGTGCCAGCGGAAAACGGGACAATCAGCCCCAGCATTTT
cdr3_aa: CASGKRDNQPQHF

j_call: TRBJ1-5
clone_size: .
d_call: .
v_call: TRBV19
cdr3_nt: TGTGCCAGTAGTATCACACGACAGCGGTCTGGTAGCAATCAGCCCCAGCATTTT
cdr3_aa: CASSITRQRSGSNQPQHF

j_call: TRBJ1-4
clone_size: .
d_call: TRBD1
v_call: TRBV6-5
cdr3_nt: TGTGCCACCCACCCCGGGACAGGGGGAAAACTGTTTTTT
cdr3_aa: CATHPGTGGKLFF

j_call: TRBJ2-7
clone_size: .
d_call: TRBD1
v_call: TRBV7-9
cdr3_nt: TGTGCCAGCAGCCCCACCCGGACAGGGCCCGAGCAGTACTTC
cdr3_aa: CASSPTRTGPEQYF

j_call: TRBJ2-3
clone_size: .
d_call: .
v_call: TRBV6-5
cdr3_nt: TGTGCCAGCAGACGGACCCGCACAGATACGCAGTATTTT
cdr3_aa: CASRRTRTDTQYF

j_call: TRBJ2-5
clone_size: .
d_call: TRBD2
v_call: TRBV7-3
cdr3_nt: TGTGCCAGCAGCTTACGCCCTTATAACGACGGGAGGAGGCTTGAGACCCAGTACTTC
cdr3_aa: CASSLRPYNDGRRLETQYF

j_call: TRBJ1-2
clone_size: .
d_call: .
v_call: TRBV18
cdr3_nt: TGTGCCAGCTCTGACGGATCTAACTATGGCTACACCTTC
cdr3_aa: CASSDGSNYGYTF

j_call: TRBJ2-1
clone_size: .
d_call: .
v_call: TRBV5-1
cdr3_nt: TGCGCCAGCAGCTTGGTAGCGGCCCATGAGCAGTTCTTC
cdr3_aa: CASSLVAAHEQFF

j_call: TRBJ1-1
clone_size: once
d_call: TRBD1
v_call: TRBV2
cdr3_nt: TGTGCCAGCACGACGACAGGGGGCGGATACACTGAAGCTTTCTTT
cdr3_aa: CASTTTGGGYTEAFF

j_call: TRBJ2-1
clone_size: .
d_call: TRBD1
v_call: TRBV7-8
cdr3_nt: TGTGCCAGCAGCCCTCGGGACAGGCGGCCGGATCAGTTCTTC
cdr3_aa: CASSPRDRRPDQFF

j_call: TRBJ2-7
clone_size: few
d_call: .
v_call: TRBV6-5
cdr3_nt: TGTGCCAGCACAAGTTACAGAGTAACCTACGAGCAGTACTTC
cdr3_aa: CASTSYRVTYEQYF

j_call: TRBJ1-2
clone_size: .
d_call: .
v_call: TRBV25-1
cdr3_nt: TGTGCCAGCAGTGTTGTAAACTATGGCTACACCTTC
cdr3_aa: CASSVVNYGYTF

j_call: TRBJ2-1
clone_size: .
d_call: TRBD2
v_call: TRBV18
cdr3_nt: TGTGCCAGCAAACTAGCGGGGTCCTACAATGAGCAGTTCTTC
cdr3_aa: CASKLAGSYNEQFF

j_call: TRBJ2-3
clone_size: .
d_call: TRBD2
v_call: TRBV5-5
cdr3_nt: TGTGCCAGCAGCCGACTAGCGGGCCACACAGATACGCAGTATTTT
cdr3_aa: CASSRLAGHTDTQYF

j_call: TRBJ1-6
clone_size: .
d_call: TRBD1
v_call: TRBV9
cdr3_nt: TGTGCCAGCAGCCGGACAGGGCACCTCAGCTCCTATAATTCACCCCTCCACTTT
cdr3_aa: CASSRTGHLSSYNSPLHF

j_call: TRBJ1-5
clone_size: few
d_call: .
v_call: TRBV6-5
cdr3_nt: TGTGCCAGCAGTTACTACAGATACAATCAGCCCCAGCATTTT
cdr3_aa: CASSYYRYNQPQHF

j_call: TRBJ2-7
clone_size: .
d_call: TRBD2
v_call: TRBV5-4
cdr3_nt: TGTGCCAGCAGCAGCGGGGGGGCTAGCAGAGCCTACGAGCAGTACTTC
cdr3_aa: CASSSGGASRAYEQYF

j_call: TRBJ1-2
clone_size: .
d_call: .
v_call: TRBV6-5
cdr3_nt: TGTGCCAGCACCCCAGGCCCTACTAACTATGGCTACACCTTC
cdr3_aa: CASTPGPTNYGYTF

j_call: TRBJ1-2
clone_size: once
d_call: .
v_call: TRBV7-9
cdr3_nt: TGTGCCAGCAGCTCCCGCTCTGATGGCTACACCTTC
cdr3_aa: CASSSRSDGYTF

j_call: TRBJ2-1
clone_size: .
d_call: .
v_call: TRBV20-1
cdr3_nt: TGCAGTGCTACGATGGGGAATGAGCAGTTCTTC
cdr3_aa: CSATMGNEQFF